The T cell receptor beta chain described here comes from a study of metastatic and nonmetastatic thyroid tumors (dated by TCRdb to the early 2020s). In terms of the full investigation: Repertoires were compared across peripheral blood and tumor or nodule tissue samples from malignant and benign thyroid patients. Study-level results and caveats: TCR beta diversity was reported as significantly higher in malignant tumors than in benign nodules, in both blood and tumor samples.

Worth noting for this clone: Which antigen it targets is not known. No base quality information exists; no much larger clone differs at one position.

Reading from cysteine to phenylalanine, the CDR3 counts 15 amino acids. CDR3 DNA is the only sequence kept; it has 45 bases, read in frame from the first base. V and J lose 5 bases and 4 bases, and a span of 16 bases separates them. Based on the germline V gene, the CDR1 and CDR2 sequences are SGHAT and FQNNGV. Libraries were built with PCR. The listed sequencing device is Illumina HiSeq 4000. High-throughput sequencing was used to profile the CDR3 region of the TCR beta-chain in every patient. The paper's data handling went like this. Drawing on CDR3 differences between clinicopathological groups, the researchers built a classifier meant to tell apart patients with distant-metastatic papillary thyroid cancer. To measure repertoire diversity the researchers used the Shannon index, while the Morisita-Horn index served to gauge how similar the tumor and blood repertoires were. The public reads were quality trimmed at Q25 with fastp and then assembled into clones with MiXCR by TCRdb, keeping productive beta chains. In this record, the V and J calls reflect TCRdb's handling and not the investigators' own analysis. The sample table contains a few thousand clones; only one count was recorded for 42% of them. The ten biggest clones cover roughly 99.3% of the sample.

No patient had received any treatment before thyroid surgery. Using T-cell receptor beta sequencing, the study looked back at clinical samples from patients collected from about 2011 to 2018. Sequencing was carried out using adjacent normal tissue. The rearranged segments are TRBV11-2 and TRBJ2-3; the D call could be TRBD1 or TRBD2, with each sharing 5 bases. The sequence was collected from a female donor with papillary thyroid cancer or a benign thyroid nodule (not recorded which). Some clones in this sample may be carry-over from other donors' samples. The CDR3 protein: CASSEVPGRADTQYF. DNA sequence: TGTGCCAGCAGCGAGGTGCCAGGGCGGGCAGATACGCAGTATTTT. The entire variable domain, with the stretches around the CDR3 drawn from the reference TRBV11-2 and TRBJ2-3 proteins, is EAGVAQSPRYKIIEKRQSVAFWCNPISGHATLYWYQQILGQGPKLLIQFQNNGVVDDSQLPKDRFSAERLKGVDSTLKIQPAKLEDSAVYLCASSEVPGRADTQYFGPGTRLTVL.